This T cell receptor (beta chain) was sequenced in a study of T cell responses to AZD1222 COVID-19 vaccine. Broader study findings: Spike-spanning, vaccine-associated CD4 TCRs were dominant at 160-218 and 743-854.

Comments on this clone: Its antigen is undetermined.

Profiled with immunoSEQ multiplex PCR; TCRdb holds only in-frame clones, not every one. The repertoire consists of about 140,000 clones, with 75% to 90% occurring once and the leading ten covering 1.5% to 2%. V dropped 2 bases and J dropped 6 bases, with 24 bases sitting between them. Germline CDR1 SGHKS, CDR2 YYEKEE (reference sequence). The CDR3 contains 19 residues. This sequence joins TRBV5-5 and TRBJ1-6, with D perhaps TRBD1 (6 bases). The sequenced sample was peripheral blood, obtained on day 0 of AZD1222 vaccination. This TCR came from an adult in good health. In DNA, the CDR3 is TGTGCCAGCAGCTTAGATGTAATGTGGGGCCAGGGGTTTAATTCACCCCTCCACTTT. This encodes CASSLDVMWGQGFNSPLHF.